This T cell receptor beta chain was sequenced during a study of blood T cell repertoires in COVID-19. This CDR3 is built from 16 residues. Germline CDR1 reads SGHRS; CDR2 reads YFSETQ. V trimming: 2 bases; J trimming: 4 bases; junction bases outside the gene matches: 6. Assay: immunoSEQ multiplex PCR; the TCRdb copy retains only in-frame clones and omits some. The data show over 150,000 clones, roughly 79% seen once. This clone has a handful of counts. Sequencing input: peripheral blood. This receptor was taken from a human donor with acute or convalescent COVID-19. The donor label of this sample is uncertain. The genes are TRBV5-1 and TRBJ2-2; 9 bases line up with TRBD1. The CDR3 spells CASSLRQGVSTGELFF. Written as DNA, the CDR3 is TGCGCCAGCAGCTTACGACAGGGGGTATCCACCGGGGAGCTGTTTTTT.